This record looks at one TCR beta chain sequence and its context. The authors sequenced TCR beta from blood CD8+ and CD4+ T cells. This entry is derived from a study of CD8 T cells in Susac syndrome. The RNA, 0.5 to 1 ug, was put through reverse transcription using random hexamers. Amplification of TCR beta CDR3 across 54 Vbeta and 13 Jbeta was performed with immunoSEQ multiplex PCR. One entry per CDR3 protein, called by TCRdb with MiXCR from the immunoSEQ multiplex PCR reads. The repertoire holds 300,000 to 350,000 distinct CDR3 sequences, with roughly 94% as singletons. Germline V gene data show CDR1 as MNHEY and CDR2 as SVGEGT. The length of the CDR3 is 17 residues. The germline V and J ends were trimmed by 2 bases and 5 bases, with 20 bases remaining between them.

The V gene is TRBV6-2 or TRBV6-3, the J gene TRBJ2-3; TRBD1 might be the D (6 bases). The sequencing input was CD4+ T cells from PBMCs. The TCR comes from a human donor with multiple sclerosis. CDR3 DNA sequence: TGTGCCAGCAGTTACCTAAAAAGGGACGGACAGCAAGATACGCAGTATTTT. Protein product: CASSYLKRDGQQDTQYF.